This T cell receptor beta chain derives from a study of T cell responses to AZD1222 COVID-19 vaccine. Findings of the study overall: Elevations in Spike-specific TCR breadth and depth followed administration of two AZD1222 doses. Donors were chiefly white British, with a greater number of females, and clonal diversity was perhaps underestimated.

With regard to this clone: The antigen is unknown.

Germline CDR1 is SNHLY and CDR2 is FYNNEI. The CDR3 is 13 residues long. V lost 4 bases and J lost 8, with 12 bases in between. Repertoires were generated with immunoSEQ multiplex PCR, while TCRdb's copy carries only in-frame clones and drops some. Of about 120,000 clones listed, 80% to 90% are singletons. The sequencing here drew on peripheral blood, taken on day 0 of AZD1222 vaccination. The J gene is TRBJ1-5, the V gene TRBV2, with D perhaps TRBD1 (6 bases). The receptor's source is an adult in good health. The CDR3 loop is CASSVTGLEPQHF. The CDR3 DNA reads as TGTGCCAGCAGTGTGACAGGTCTCGAGCCCCAGCATTTT.